Ten or more counts support the clone carrying this T cell receptor beta chain. Its target is not known. This record belongs to a study of CD8 T cells in ankylosing spondylitis. CDR3 length: 15 amino acids. Germline CDR1 SNHLY, CDR2 FYNNEI. V was clipped by 5 bases and J by 5 bases; unmatched bases: 10. A single record per CDR3 protein comes from TCRdb applying MiXCR to the 5' RACE reads. The table lists approximately 260,000 distinct CDR3 sequences, around 9.2% of them singletons. General observations from the study: Reactive arthritis synovial fluid and blood previously showed some of these motif variants.

The rearrangement uses TRBV2 and TRBJ2-5; 8 bases fit TRBD2. The sequence was obtained from a male donor with ankylosing spondylitis or in good health (not recorded which). Material: blood, either unsorted or a sorted T cell fraction (not recorded which). The CDR3 is CASSTGLAGDETQYF. In DNA, the CDR3 is TGTGCCAGCAGTACAGGGCTAGCGGGCGACGAGACCCAGTACTTC.